A single sample is the source of the 32 T cell receptor beta chains below, sequenced in a study of OX40 agonist ivuxolimab in advanced cancers. TCRdb keeps only in-frame clones here, not all; method: immunoSEQ multiplex PCR. The sample consists of 70,000 to 90,000 clones, roughly nine tenths of them appearing once. The sample consisted of CD4+ or CD8+ T cells sorted from blood, taken in a trial of the OX40 agonist ivuxolimab. The receptors were sampled from an adult with an advanced solid tumor such as melanoma, head and neck, liver or kidney cancer.

The rearrangement uses TRBV27 and TRBJ1-3; 8 nucleotides align to TRBD1. The germline gives CDR1 MNHEY, CDR2 SMNVEV (reference sequence). This CDR3 has 16 amino acids. V shed 6 bases and J 1 base; nucleotides not matched to a gene: 8. CDR3 residues: CASSPGRGRSGNTIYF. CDR3 coding DNA: TGTGCCAGCAGCCCGGGCAGGGGGCGATCTGGAAACACCATATATTTT.

A remark on this clone: Other DNA variants within this sample encode the same CDR3. The rearrangement links TRBV7-2 to TRBJ2-7; 9 nucleotides line up with TRBD1. With 5 bases clipped from V and 2 bases from J, the junction kept 1 base outside the gene matches. Per the germline V gene, CDR1 is SGHTA and CDR2 is FQGNSA. The CDR3 has 13 residues. The CDR3 loop reads CASSRQGAYEQYF. The CDR3 bases are TGTGCCAGCAGCCGACAGGGGGCCTACGAGCAGTACTTC.

The chain couples TRBV11-2 to TRBJ1-4; 10 bases are shared with TRBD1. The ends lost 5 bases at V and 3 bases at J; junction bases unmatched: 12. The germline V gene encodes CDR1 SGHAT and CDR2 FQNNGV. The CDR3 length is 18 residues. The CDR3 nucleotides read TGTGCCAGCAGCCTGGGACAGGGGAGGGGGGGAGCTAATGAAAAACTGTTTTTT. It encodes CASSLGQGRGGANEKLFF. Combining the CDR3 with reference TRBV11-2 and TRBJ1-4 gives the whole variable domain EAGVAQSPRYKIIEKRQSVAFWCNPISGHATLYWYQQILGQGPKLLIQFQNNGVVDDSQLPKDRFSAERLKGVDSTLKIQPAKLEDSAVYLCASSLGQGRGGANEKLFFGSGTQLSVL.

The V gene is TRBV28, the J gene TRBJ1-2; unclear D gene. CDR3 length: 14 residues. Germline values: CDR1 MDHEN, CDR2 SYDVKM. With 6 bases removed from V and 4 bases from J, the gap between germline ends came to 15 bases. The CDR3 spells CASRSRGARYGYTF. The DNA for the CDR3 is TGTGCCAGCAGGTCTCGGGGAGCACGCTATGGCTACACCTTC.

The genes are TRBV27 and TRBJ1-5; D not certain. V gave up 8 bases and J gave up 1 base, with 15 bases separating them. This CDR3 has 15 amino acids. Germline values: CDR1 MNHEY, CDR2 SMNVEV (reference sequence). The CDR3 reads CASQDSRWSNQPQHF. The CDR3 DNA reads TGTGCCAGCCAAGATTCGCGGTGGAGCAATCAGCCCCAGCATTTT.

This sequence joins TRBV12-5 and TRBJ2-2, with D tentatively TRBD2 (5 bases). CDR3 length equals 15 residues. From germline, CDR1 is LGHNT and CDR2 FRNRAP. V was clipped by 0 bases and J by 5 bases, with 10 bases between them. In DNA, the CDR3 is TGTGCTAGTGGTTTGGTACTCAGCGGTACCGGGGAGCTGTTTTTT. Translation: CASGLVLSGTGELFF.

This clone was found a few times. The V and J genes are TRBV20-1 and TRBJ1-2, with D uncertain. The CDR3 has 11 residues. Trimming pared 3 bases from V and 7 bases from J, leaving 9 bases between. CDR1 is DFQATT and CDR2 is SNEGSKA in the germline V gene (reference sequence). CDR3 DNA sequence: TGCAGTGCTAGCGAAGGGTCTGGCTACACCTTC. Translation gives CSASEGSGYTF.

The rearrangement uses TRBV6-5 and TRBJ1-2; D remains unclear. V gave up 5 bases and J gave up 4 bases, with 11 bases separating them. CDR1 is MNHEY and CDR2 is SVGAGI in the germline V gene. The CDR3 totals 13 residues. CDR3 protein: CASSPRTAYGYTF. The CDR3 bases are TGTGCCAGCAGTCCCCGGACGGCCTATGGCTACACCTTC.

The chain is built from TRBV27 and TRBJ1-3; possibly TRBD1 for D (5 bases). The CDR3 contains 14 residues. Germline CDR1 reads MNHEY; CDR2 reads SMNVEV (reference sequence). V shed 2 bases and J shed 2 bases, with 7 bases lying between them. The CDR3 loop is CASSLDRTGNTIYF. Written as DNA, the CDR3 is TGTGCCAGCAGTTTAGACAGAACTGGAAACACCATATATTTT.

The chain has TRBV5-5 and TRBJ2-7; D not certain. The CDR3 is 15 amino acids. Trimming cost V 6 bases and J 0 bases, with 16 bases left between them. Germline CDR1 SGHKS, CDR2 YYEKEE (reference sequence). DNA of the CDR3: TGTGCCAGCACTTCCATCTTAGGCTTCTCCTACGAGCAGTACTTC. Amino acid sequence: CASTSILGFSYEQYF. Full variable domain (rest looked up from reference TRBV5-5 and TRBJ2-7): DAGVTQSPTHLIKTRGQQVTLRCSPISGHKSVSWYQQVLGQGPQFIFQYYEKEERGRGNFPDRFSARQFPNYSSELNVNALLLGDSALYLCASTSILGFSYEQYFGPGTRLTVT.

This clone has a single count. The chain recombines TRBV2 with TRBJ2-2; D uncertain. CDR1 and CDR2 from the germline V gene are SNHLY and FYNNEI. Trimming took 6 bases from V and 3 from J, leaving 5 bases between them. This CDR3 region has 12 residues. The DNA of the CDR3 is TGTGCCAGCAGAGCTTACACCGGGGAGCTGTTTTTT. Amino acids: CASRAYTGELFF.

V and J are TRBV6-6 and TRBJ2-7; the match to TRBD2 covers 10 bases. V trimming: 8 bases; J trimming: 6 bases; junction bases outside the gene matches: 7. The V gene's germline CDR1 is MNHNY and CDR2 SVGAGI (reference sequence). The CDR3 runs 13 residues. CDR3 sequence: CASQGLAGAEQYF. CDR3 DNA: TGTGCCAGCCAGGGGCTAGCGGGAGCCGAGCAGTACTTC.

This chain uses TRBV5-8 with TRBJ1-2; D possibly corresponds to TRBD1 (6 bases). The CDR3 consists of 13 residues. Germline CDR1 is SGHTS and CDR2 is YDEGEE. Trimming stripped 0 bases from V and 7 bases from J, with 10 bases between. The CDR3 reads CASSLGDTGGYTF. DNA for the CDR3: TGTGCCAGCAGCTTGGGGGACACGGGTGGCTACACCTTC.

This clone was recorded once. V and J are TRBV28 and TRBJ1-5; D is perhaps TRBD1 (5 bases). The CDR3 spans 16 residues. V was pared by 5 bases and J by 0 bases, with 14 bases between. The germline gives CDR1 MDHEN, CDR2 SYDVKM. In nucleotides, the CDR3 is TGTGCCAGCAGTCCCCCGGGACTTTTTAGCAATCAGCCCCAGCATTTT. Residues: CASSPPGLFSNQPQHF.

V and J are TRBV14 and TRBJ2-7; 10 nucleotides align to TRBD2. This CDR3 contains 16 residues. Germline V gene sequence: CDR1 SGHDN, CDR2 FVKESK. The V and J ends lost 1 base and 12 bases, in that order; junction bases with no gene match: 15. CDR3 nucleotides: TGTGCCAGCAGCCAAGTGAGGACACCTAGCGGGAGAATGCTGTACTTC. Translated, it gives CASSQVRTPSGRMLYF.

The rearrangement joins TRBV18 to TRBJ2-7; possibly TRBD1 for D (6 bases). V lost 2 bases to trimming and J lost 1 base, with 18 bases between them. Germline CDR1 is KGHSH and CDR2 is LQKENI. There are 17 residues in the CDR3. CDR3 nucleotides: TGTGCCAGCTCACCAGGGCAGGGGCGTGCCTCTTCCTACGAGCAGTACTTC. Protein: CASSPGQGRASSYEQYF.

This clone was recorded once. The chain uses TRBV19 and TRBJ2-2, with 11 bases identical to TRBD1. Unmatched junction bases numbered 5, after V lost 6 bases and J lost 5 bases. Per the germline V gene, CDR1 is LNHDA and CDR2 is SQIVND (reference sequence). The CDR3 loop spans 15 amino acids. The CDR3: CASSGQGAWTGELFF. CDR3 nucleotides: TGTGCCAGTAGCGGACAGGGGGCCTGGACCGGGGAGCTGTTTTTT.

This chain links TRBV5-8 with TRBJ1-5; 9 positions agree with TRBD1. Germline assignment: CDR1 SGHTS and CDR2 YDEGEE. With V trimmed by 3 bases and J by 3 bases, 7 bases remained unmatched. This CDR3 is 16 amino acids long. The CDR3: CASSSRNRGHNQPQHF. CDR3 bases: TGTGCCAGCAGCTCTCGCAACAGGGGGCACAATCAGCCCCAGCATTTT.

This chain connects TRBV19 to TRBJ2-1; D not resolved. This CDR3 contains 15 residues. Germline CDR1 LNHDA, CDR2 SQIVND (reference sequence). Trimming removed 11 bases at V and 1 base at J, with 18 bases between. CDR3 in amino acids: CASSAWTTSYNEQFF. CDR3 bases: TGTGCCTCCTCCGCTTGGACGACGTCCTACAATGAGCAGTTCTTC.

V usage is TRBV27 and J usage is TRBJ2-1; TRBD2 agrees at 11 bases. With 6 bases clipped from V and 6 bases from J, the junction kept 7 bases outside the gene matches. Germline CDR1 reads MNHEY; CDR2 reads SMNVEV (reference sequence). The CDR3 has 15 residues. The CDR3 coding sequence is TGTGCCAGCAGCAATCTAGCGGGGGGCCCCAATGAGCAGTTCTTC. It is translated as CASSNLAGGPNEQFF.

The J gene is TRBJ2-3, the V gene TRBV2; 13 nucleotides line up with TRBD2. The germline CDR1 and CDR2 sequences are SNHLY and FYNNEI. This CDR3 spans 16 amino acids. Losses at the gene ends were 1 base for V and 6 bases for J; bases not matched to a gene: 4. Written as DNA, the CDR3 is TGTGCCAGCAGTGAAGAGGGACTAGCGGGAAGCGATACGCAGTATTTT. Translation gives CASSEEGLAGSDTQYF. The whole variable domain, remainder taken from reference TRBV2 and TRBJ2-3, is EPEVTQTPSHQVTQMGQEVILRCVPISNHLYFYWYRQILGQKVEFLVSFYNNEISEKSEIFDDQFSVERPDGSNFTLKIRSTKLEDSAMYFCASSEEGLAGSDTQYFGPGTRLTVL.

The chain employs TRBV4-3 and TRBJ1-1, with D unclear. Germline loops: CDR1 LGHNA, CDR2 YSLEER. V shed 5 bases and J shed 6 bases, with 13 bases lying between them. This CDR3 spans 13 amino acids. The CDR3 loop is CASSGRGNAEAFF. The CDR3 DNA reads TGCGCCAGCAGCGGGCGGGGTAACGCTGAAGCTTTCTTT.

This chain uses TRBV7-2 with TRBJ1-1; a weak D match, TRBD1 (6 bases). Per the germline V gene, CDR1 is SGHTA and CDR2 is FQGNSA. The CDR3 contains 18 residues. Trimming cost V 0 bases and J 1 base, with 18 bases left between them. CDR3 nucleotide sequence: TGTGCCAGCAGCTTAGCCCTCAGGGGTGGGGTGGGGAACACTGAAGCTTTCTTT. It codes for CASSLALRGGVGNTEAFF.

CDR3 loop: CASSFRDTSYEQYF. The CDR3, as DNA: TGTGCCAGCAGCTTCCGGGACACTTCCTACGAGCAGTACTTC. The chain joins TRBV7-2 to TRBJ2-7; possibly TRBD1 for D (6 bases). Trimming stripped 3 bases from V and 1 base from J, with 10 bases between. CDR3 size: 14 residues. CDR1 is SGHTA and CDR2 is FQGNSA in the germline V gene.

Notes on this clone: The sample contains more than one DNA sequence encoding this CDR3. This chain connects TRBV7-2 to TRBJ1-5; D is unresolved. Trimming cost V 1 base and J 3 bases, with 4 bases left between them. Germline V gene sequence: CDR1 SGHTA, CDR2 FQGNSA. The CDR3 runs to 13 residues. CDR3 region: CASSLGHNQPQHF. The CDR3 nucleotides read TGTGCCAGCAGCTTAGGTCACAATCAGCCCCAGCATTTT.

V usage is TRBV7-8 and J usage is TRBJ1-6; D remains ambiguous. This CDR3 spans 17 amino acids. In germline, CDR1 is SGHVS, CDR2 FQNEAQ. V shed 1 base and J shed 3 bases, with 13 bases lying between them. CDR3 bases: TGTGCCAGCAGCTTAGTGGGGAGTCGGTACTATAATTCACCCCTCCACTTT. This sequence encodes CASSLVGSRYYNSPLHF.

V usage is TRBV19 and J usage is TRBJ2-1, with 9 positions matching TRBD1. The CDR3 has 14 residues. Germline values: CDR1 LNHDA, CDR2 SQIVND (reference sequence). The V gene end was trimmed by 5 bases and the J gene end by 9 bases; junction bases not matched to a gene: 8. CDR3 region: CASSPGQGFSEQFF. As DNA, the CDR3 is TGTGCCAGTAGTCCCGGACAGGGGTTTAGTGAGCAGTTCTTC. Combining the CDR3 with reference TRBV19 and TRBJ2-1 gives the whole variable domain DGGITQSPKYLFRKEGQNVTLSCEQNLNHDAMYWYRQDPGQGLRLIYYSQIVNDFQKGDIAEGYSVSREKKESFPLTVTSAQKNPTAFYLCASSPGQGFSEQFFGPGTRLTVL.

This clone appeared once. The genes are TRBV5-1 and TRBJ1-2, with D maybe TRBD1 (5 bases). CDR1 and CDR2 from the germline V gene are SGHRS and YFSETQ. The CDR3 extends over 15 amino acids. Trimming pared 0 bases from V and 8 bases from J, leaving 17 bases between. This CDR3 is CASSLDTVNAGGYTF. Written as DNA, the CDR3 is TGCGCCAGCAGCTTGGACACGGTCAATGCAGGGGGCTACACCTTC.

The chain links TRBV23-1 to TRBJ2-1, with 8 nucleotides matching TRBD2. TRBV23-1 is given ORF status, its function remaining uncertain. This CDR3 contains 20 residues. Trimming cost V 0 bases and J 1 base; bases outside gene matches: 14. This CDR3 is CASSQSISAGGPLSYNEQFF. In nucleotides, the CDR3 is TGCGCCAGCAGTCAATCGATTTCCGCGGGGGGCCCTCTGTCCTACAATGAGCAGTTCTTC.

The chain employs TRBV18 and TRBJ1-5, with D perhaps matching TRBD1 (5 bases). The CDR3 length is 15 residues. The germline V gene has CDR1 KGHSH and CDR2 LQKENI. Trimming took off 3 bases at V and 7 bases at J, with 16 bases between the two ends. The CDR3, as DNA: TGTGCCAGCTCACCCCGCGACGGCAGGGCACAGCCCCAGCATTTT. Translated: CASSPRDGRAQPQHF.

This chain links TRBV25-1 with TRBJ1-1; a weak D match, TRBD1 (5 bases). CDR3 length equals 12 residues. Between the trimmed V and J ends, which lost 8 bases and 2 bases, there was a span of 9 bases. Looked up from germline, CDR1 is MGHDK and CDR2 is SYGVNS. This chain's CDR3 is CASRDLNTEAFF. The CDR3 DNA is TGTGCCAGCCGGGACTTAAACACTGAAGCTTTCTTT.

The chain carries TRBV28 and TRBJ2-7, with D perhaps TRBD1 (6 bases). With 1 base removed from V and 13 bases from J, the gap between germline ends came to 14 bases. The CDR3 sequence is 12 residues long. Germline assignment: CDR1 MDHEN and CDR2 SYDVKM. CDR3 residues: CASSLLTGPRYF. The CDR3 DNA is TGTGCCAGCAGTTTATTAACAGGGCCTCGTTACTTC.